These 8 T cell receptor beta chains came from one sample sequenced in a study of OX40 agonist ivuxolimab in advanced cancers. Assay used: immunoSEQ multiplex PCR; TCRdb lists only in-frame clones, some missing. The table records 55,000 to 75,000 clones, around 86% of them present only once. The source was CD4+ or CD8+ T cells sorted from blood, collected in a trial of the OX40 agonist ivuxolimab. These receptors came from an adult with an advanced solid tumor such as melanoma, head and neck, liver or kidney cancer.

This chain links TRBV28 with TRBJ1-2; D call uncertain. Germline-derived CDR1 and CDR2 are MDHEN and SYDVKM. The CDR3 spans 13 residues. Trimming cost V 6 bases and J 0 bases, with 8 bases left between them. As DNA, the CDR3 is TGTGCCAGCAGCTTGGGGACTAACTATGGCTACACCTTC. This codes for CASSLGTNYGYTF.

The chain links TRBV4-3 to TRBJ1-2; 10 nucleotides line up with TRBD1. The CDR3 loop spans 15 amino acids. In germline, CDR1 is LGHNA, CDR2 YSLEER. V trimming: 3 bases; J trimming: 6 bases; junction bases outside the gene matches: 7. CDR3 bases: TGCGCCAGCAGCCAGGCGGACAGGGGGATCGATGGCTACACCTTC. This codes for CASSQADRGIDGYTF.

The V gene is TRBV4-1, the J gene TRBJ2-5, with D perhaps matching TRBD1 or TRBD2 (6 bases each). V gave up 3 bases and J gave up 4 bases, with 21 bases separating them. The CDR3 runs to 17 residues. The germline V gene encodes CDR1 MGHRA and CDR2 YSYEKL. The CDR3 nucleotides read TGCGCCAGCAGCCATCAGGGACTCACAGGGTTGGGAGAGACCCAGTACTTC. The encoded protein is CASSHQGLTGLGETQYF.

This chain links TRBV18 with TRBJ2-5; no clear D gene. The CDR3 is made up of 13 amino acids. With 4 bases removed from V and 1 base from J, the gap between germline ends came to 7 bases. Germline values: CDR1 KGHSH, CDR2 LQKENI. The CDR3 is CASSRGVQETQYF. Written as DNA, the CDR3 is TGTGCCAGCTCACGTGGGGTCCAAGAGACCCAGTACTTC. The variable domain in full, completed from reference TRBV18 and TRBJ2-5, reads NAGVMQNPRHLVRRRGQEARLRCSPMKGHSHVYWYRQLPEEGLKFMVYLQKENIIDESGMPKERFSAEFPKEGPSILRIQQVVRGDSAAYFCASSRGVQETQYFGPGTRLLVL.

The CDR3 region has the DNA TGTGCCAGCAGCGCTGGGGGAATGAACACTGAAGCTTTCTTT. Its translation is CASSAGGMNTEAFF. The chain uses TRBV7-2 and TRBJ1-1, with a possible D match to TRBD1 (5 bases). The V and J ends lost 5 bases and 0 bases respectively, with 10 bases between them. CDR3 length: 14 residues. Germline V lookup: CDR1 SGHTA, CDR2 FQGNSA.

The J gene is TRBJ2-7, the V gene TRBV7-8; D remains ambiguous. V was cut by 5 bases and J by 0 bases, with 11 bases left in between. The germline V gene has CDR1 SGHVS and CDR2 FQNEAQ. This CDR3 comprises 14 residues. The CDR3 nucleotides read TGTGCCAGCAGCCCCCGACCCACCTCCTACGAGCAGTACTTC. It yields the protein CASSPRPTSYEQYF.

This clone came up once. The rearrangement links TRBV11-2 to TRBJ2-7, with a possible D match to TRBD2 (6 bases). CDR3 length: 14 residues. Germline values: CDR1 SGHAT, CDR2 FQNNGV. The V and J ends lost 1 base and 4 bases respectively, with 11 bases between them. In DNA, the CDR3 is TGTGCCAGCAGCTTAGGGGTGGGACTGTACGAGCAGTACTTC. This gives the protein CASSLGVGLYEQYF.

V gene TRBV2 combines with J gene TRBJ1-5; D not resolved. Germline V gives CDR1 SNHLY, CDR2 FYNNEI. Deletions cut 6 bases from V and 4 bases from J, with 13 bases between. The CDR3 loop spans 14 amino acids. The CDR3 is CASRGSLLNQPQHF. The CDR3 DNA follows: TGTGCCAGCAGGGGATCGCTTTTAAATCAGCCCCAGCATTTT.